These 18 T cell receptor beta chains share one sample of origin, sequenced in a study of cytomegalovirus exposure and HLA in healthy donors. The PCR used 60 Vbeta and 13 Jbeta primers. Using immunoSEQ multiplex PCR, the repertoire was profiled, and TCRdb retains in-frame clones only, with some absent. The data contain 100,000 to 150,000 clones, 81% of them singletons. Sequenced: PBMCs. The receptor source for this set is a man aged 18 to 29 in good health and CMV-seropositive.

This clone was seen just once. The chain links TRBV10-3 to TRBJ1-2; 7 nucleotides align to TRBD1. V lost 0 bases, J lost 8 bases, and 9 bases stayed unmatched. Germline loops: CDR1 ENHRY, CDR2 SYGVKD. The length of the CDR3 is 15 residues. CDR3 in amino acids: CAISESISGGGGYTF. The CDR3, as DNA: TGTGCCATCAGTGAGTCGATTTCAGGGGGAGGAGGCTACACCTTC.

V usage is TRBV19 and J usage is TRBJ2-4; no definite D call. The CDR3 covers 12 residues. V was pared by 0 bases and J by 12 bases, with 9 bases between. Germline-derived CDR1 and CDR2 are LNHDA and SQIVND (reference sequence). The CDR3 is CASSIDPTDQYF. The CDR3 DNA is TGTGCCAGTAGTATAGATCCCACAGATCAGTACTTC.

The chain joins TRBV7-2 to TRBJ1-1, with D unclear. The CDR3 extends over 15 amino acids. The V gene lost 0 bases and the J gene lost 1 base, with 9 bases spanning the gap. Looked up from germline, CDR1 is SGHTA and CDR2 is FQGNSA. CDR3 protein: CASSLAADGNTEAFF. The CDR3 DNA reads as TGTGCCAGCAGCTTAGCAGCGGACGGGAACACTGAAGCTTTCTTT.

A word on this clone: Other DNA variants within this sample encode the same CDR3. This chain connects TRBV27 to TRBJ2-7; 8 nucleotides match TRBD2. V lost 4 bases, J lost 0 bases, and 2 bases stayed unmatched. The CDR3 is made up of 14 amino acids. The V gene's germline CDR1 is MNHEY and CDR2 SMNVEV (reference sequence). Here the CDR3 DNA reads TGTGCCAGCAGTTCTGGGACTAGCTCCTACGAGCAGTACTTC. It yields the protein CASSSGTSSYEQYF.

The chain employs TRBV30 and TRBJ1-2; 10 nucleotides line up with TRBD1. Trimming at V came to 0 bases and at J to 2 bases, leaving 9 bases not matched to a gene. The CDR3 covers 17 residues. Germline CDR1 is GTSNPN and CDR2 is SVGIG (reference sequence). The CDR3 spells CAWSVPRQGAKNYGYTF. CDR3 coding DNA: TGTGCCTGGAGTGTACCACGACAGGGGGCGAAGAACTATGGCTACACCTTC.

This chain joins TRBV27 and TRBJ1-5, with D perhaps matching TRBD1 (6 bases). The CDR3 is 14 amino acids. The V end lost 2 bases, the J end lost 6 bases, and 11 bases lay between the germline ends. Germline V gene sequence: CDR1 MNHEY, CDR2 SMNVEV (reference sequence). CDR3 in DNA: TGTGCCAGCAGTTTAGGCGGCAGGGGTCAGCCCCAGCATTTT. It translates to CASSLGGRGQPQHF.

This clone was recorded once. The chain links TRBV15 to TRBJ2-1, with 10 bases matching TRBD1. The CDR3 covers 16 residues. V shed 5 bases and J 5 bases; nucleotides not matched to a gene: 9. Germline V lookup: CDR1 LNHNV, CDR2 YYDKDF (reference sequence). This CDR3 reads CATSEGPGTGDNEQFF. CDR3 nucleotide sequence: TGTGCCACCAGCGAGGGCCCCGGGACAGGGGACAATGAGCAGTTCTTC.

The chain combines TRBV4-3 with TRBJ1-5; D is uncertain. Between the trimmed V and J ends, which lost 0 bases and 0 bases, there was a span of 12 bases. Looked up from germline, CDR1 is LGHNA and CDR2 is YSLEER. The CDR3 covers 17 residues. Here the CDR3 reads CASSQDRSVYSNQPQHF. CDR3 DNA: TGCGCCAGCAGCCAAGATCGTAGCGTTTATAGCAATCAGCCCCAGCATTTT.

This chain joins TRBV5-6 and TRBJ1-1; D not certain. This CDR3 spans 14 amino acids. In germline, CDR1 is SGHDT, CDR2 YYEEEE. V lost 3 bases, J lost 0 bases, and 9 bases lay in between. CDR3 protein: CASSSLEMNTEAFF. CDR3 in DNA: TGTGCCAGCAGCTCGCTAGAAATGAACACTGAAGCTTTCTTT.

This clone was observed a single time. The chain is built from TRBV4-3 and TRBJ2-3, with unresolved D. Trimming removed 0 bases from V and 4 bases from J, with 5 bases in between. This CDR3 spans 13 amino acids. Per the germline V gene, CDR1 is LGHNA and CDR2 is YSLEER. The CDR3 region is CASSQDTADTQYF. The CDR3 DNA sequence: TGCGCCAGCAGCCAAGATACGGCAGATACGCAGTATTTT.

V is TRBV5-4 and J is TRBJ2-7; D perhaps matches TRBD2 (6 bases). Germline CDR1 SGHNT, CDR2 YYREEE (reference sequence). The CDR3 is 18 residues long. Trimming shortened V by 3 bases and J by 0 bases, and 22 bases separated the two germline ends. The CDR3 region is CASSSLETRRGSSYEQYF. The CDR3 DNA reads as TGTGCCAGCAGCTCGTTAGAAACTAGGAGGGGAAGCTCCTACGAGCAGTACTTC.

The gene calls are TRBV4-3 and TRBJ2-3; 11 nucleotides line up with TRBD1. Germline V lookup: CDR1 LGHNA, CDR2 YSLEER. CDR3 size: 17 residues. J lost 7 bases, V lost 0 bases, and 9 bases had no gene match. CDR3 nucleotide sequence: TGCGCCAGCAGCCAAGAGACCGGACAGGGGGCGGATAATACGCAGTATTTT. Translation: CASSQETGQGADNTQYF.

The J gene is TRBJ1-1, the V gene TRBV6-6; 7 nucleotides line up with TRBD1. The CDR3 runs 13 residues. After removal of 4 bases from V and 5 bases from J, the junction contained 4 bases not matched to a gene. Germline V gives CDR1 MNHNY, CDR2 SVGAGI (reference sequence). The CDR3 region has the DNA TGTGCCAGCAGTTTCGGGACAGTTACTGAAGCTTTCTTT. It is translated as CASSFGTVTEAFF.

The rearrangement joins TRBV11-2 to TRBJ2-7, with 8 bases identical to TRBD1. Germline CDR1 is SGHAT and CDR2 is FQNNGV. Losses at the gene ends were 1 base for V and 5 bases for J; bases not matched to a gene: 13. This CDR3 comprises 17 residues. The chain's CDR3 is CASSLALQGAESHEQYF. CDR3 DNA sequence: TGTGCCAGCAGCTTAGCCCTCCAGGGGGCGGAATCCCACGAGCAGTACTTC.

This clone was observed a handful of times. The chain links TRBV29-1 to TRBJ2-7; 7 bases fit TRBD1. The germline V gene has CDR1 SQVTM and CDR2 ANQGSEA. This CDR3 is built from 15 residues. Unmatched junction bases numbered 11, after V lost 4 bases and J lost 2 bases. CDR3 in amino acids: CSVAQATQGTYEQYF. The CDR3 DNA follows: TGCAGCGTTGCCCAAGCCACACAGGGGACCTACGAGCAGTACTTC.

This clone was picked up one time. This sequence joins TRBV30 and TRBJ2-7; possible D gene TRBD1, 5 bases. CDR3 size: 12 residues. Trimming took 0 bases from V and 12 from J, leaving 15 bases between them. Germline loops: CDR1 GTSNPN, CDR2 SVGIG (reference sequence). CDR3: CAWSVGDTSTYF. The CDR3 region has the DNA TGTGCCTGGAGTGTAGGGGATACGAGCACGTACTTC.

The V gene is TRBV11-2, the J gene TRBJ2-5, with 7 bases fitting TRBD1. Germline CDR1 reads SGHAT; CDR2 reads FQNNGV. This CDR3 region has 14 residues. The V and J ends lost 4 bases and 3 bases, in that order; junction bases with no gene match: 5. CDR3 sequence reads: CASSSVGTEETQYF. CDR3 in DNA: TGTGCCAGCAGCTCCGTCGGGACAGAAGAGACCCAGTACTTC.

The rearrangement uses TRBV5-4 and TRBJ2-1, with TRBD2 identical over 7 bases. Looked up from germline, CDR1 is SGHNT and CDR2 is YYREEE (reference sequence). The V segment lost 2 bases and the J segment 5 bases; nucleotides outside the gene matches: 7. The CDR3 covers 15 residues. The CDR3 DNA reads as TGTGCCAGCAGCTTTCCGGGACTACCTAACAATGAGCAGTTCTTC. Amino acid sequence: CASSFPGLPNNEQFF.